This TCR beta chain was observed in a study of human T cells and chemical hapten exposure. On the study more broadly: Donors were sensitized with 2% DPC on the upper inner arm. Study findings and constraints: Controls formed significantly fewer large CDR3 similarity clusters than expanded TCRs did.

Trimming took 1 base from V and 2 from J, leaving 12 bases between them. In germline, CDR1 is LGHNA, CDR2 YSLEER. This CDR3 has 15 amino acids. Described time point: patch test 1, 2 weeks after DPC sensitization. The treatment denotes: therapeutic diphenylcyclopropenone sensitization with weekly scalp DPC. Note on this clonotype: The antigen is undetermined.

One entry per CDR3 protein, called by TCRdb with MiXCR from the RACE reads. The sample holds about 120,000 distinct CDR3 sequences, 12% to 15% seen once. The receptor was isolated from a man aged 18 to 29 with alopecia areata. Some clones in this sample may be carry-over from other donors' samples. The chain is built from TRBV4-3 and TRBJ2-7; D may match TRBD1 or TRBD2 (5 bases each). The input for sequencing was whole blood, taken in connection with sensitization to the hapten diphenylcyclopropenone (DPC). In nucleotides, the CDR3 is TGCGCCAGCAGCCAAGCCCGGGACCGGGCCTACGAGCAGTACTTC. Translating gives CASSQARDRAYEQYF.